This T cell receptor beta chain was captured in a study of blood T cells in healthy people across ages. Study results and limitations: Naive CD4+ cells and diversity were both higher in long-lived donors than in aged donors.

With respect to this clonotype: No antigen is known for it.

CDR3 length equals 17 residues. V was pared by 2 bases and J by 8 bases, with 15 bases of the junction left unmatched. Germline loops: CDR1 SGDLS, CDR2 YYNGEE. A J-beta primer mix and a sample-barcoded 5' primer were used in a second PCR of roughly 6 to 11 cycles. TCRdb reprocessed the 5' RACE reads with MiXCR, giving one entry per CDR3 protein. The table lists over 1.5 million distinct CDR3 sequences, around half of them singletons, with over 2% in the top ten. The chain combines TRBV9 with TRBJ2-4; TRBD2 matches 8 bases. The TCR sequence derives from a woman between 40 and 50 years old in good health. Sequenced material: blood. CDR3 in amino acids: CASSVPNQAGAGDIQYF. The DNA of the CDR3 is TGTGCCAGCAGCGTGCCCAATCAAGCGGGGGCGGGGGACATTCAGTACTTC.